This T cell receptor (beta chain) derives from a study of beta chain features in type 1 diabetes. This clone has just a few counts. What it recognizes is unknown. Different DNA sequences within this sample yield the same CDR3. General study findings and limits: Type 1 diabetes patients showed a moderate but significant shortening of TCRB CDR3s in all four CD4+ subsets.

Since all of the isolated RNA was reverse transcribed, expressed TCRB transcripts were what got sequenced. TCRdb's table, derived via immunoSEQ multiplex PCR, lists solely in-frame clones and lacks some. The data contain hundreds of thousands of clones, roughly 12% of them seen just once; the ten biggest clones take up about 0.02%. There are 13 residues in the CDR3. The V end was cut by 3 bases, the J end by 2 bases, with 7 bases between. Germline V gene lookup returns CDR1 SGHDN and CDR2 FVKESK. The rearrangement joins TRBV14 to TRBJ1-1; D might be TRBD1 (5 bases). This receptor was identified in a man in his late teens or twenties with type 1 diabetes. Sequenced sample: naive CD4+ T cells from blood. CDR3 loop: CASSQQGNTEAFF. CDR3 coding DNA: TGTGCCAGCAGCCAGCAGGGAAACACTGAAGCTTTCTTT.